This note documents a single TCR beta chain sequence. Its cognate antigen is unknown. This entry belongs to a study of CD8 T cells in Susac syndrome. Broader study findings: The study conceded that relatively few individuals underwent its TCR sequencing and HLA analysis.

Germline values: CDR1 KGHSH, CDR2 LQKENI. The CDR3 has 15 amino acids. The junction had 12 bases not matched to a gene; V was cut back by 6 bases and J by 6 bases. From blood CD8+ and CD4+ T cells, TCR beta sequences were generated. The authors negatively isolated CD8+ and CD4+ T cells and FACS-enriched TEMRA cells. An amount of RNA that ranged from roughly 0.5 to 1 ug was reverse transcribed with random hexamers. TCR beta CDR3 was amplified by immunoSEQ multiplex PCR. This amplification extended across 54 Vbeta and 13 Jbeta segments. TCRdb processed the immunoSEQ multiplex PCR reads anew with MiXCR; each CDR3 protein has one entry. The table has roughly 330,000 distinct CDR3 sequences, about 90% seen once.

The receptor was isolated from a human donor with multiple sclerosis. Source material: CD4+ T cells from PBMCs. The chain recombines TRBV18 with TRBJ1-1, with TRBD1 matching 8 bases. CDR3 in amino acids: CASSPDRGPGPEAFF. As DNA, the CDR3 is TGTGCCAGCTCGCCTGACAGGGGACCTGGACCTGAAGCTTTCTTT.